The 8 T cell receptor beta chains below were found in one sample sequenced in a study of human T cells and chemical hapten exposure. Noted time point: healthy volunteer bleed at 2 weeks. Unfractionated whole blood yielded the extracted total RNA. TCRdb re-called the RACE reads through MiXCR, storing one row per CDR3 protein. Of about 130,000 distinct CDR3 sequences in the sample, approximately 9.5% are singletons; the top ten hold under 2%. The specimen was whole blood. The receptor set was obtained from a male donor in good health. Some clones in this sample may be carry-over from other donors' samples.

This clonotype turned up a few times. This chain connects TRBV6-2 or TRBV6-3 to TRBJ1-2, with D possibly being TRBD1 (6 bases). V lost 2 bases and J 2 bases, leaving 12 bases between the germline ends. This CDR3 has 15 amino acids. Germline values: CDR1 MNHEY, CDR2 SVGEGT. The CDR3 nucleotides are TGTGCCAGCAGTTACGGGGGGCAGCGAAACTATGGCTACACCTTC. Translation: CASSYGGQRNYGYTF.

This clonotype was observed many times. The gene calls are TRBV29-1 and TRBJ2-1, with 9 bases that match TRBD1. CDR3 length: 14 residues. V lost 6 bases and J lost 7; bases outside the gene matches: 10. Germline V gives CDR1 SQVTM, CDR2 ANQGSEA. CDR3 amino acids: CSVGSGTGRNEQFF. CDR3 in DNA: TGCAGCGTCGGGTCCGGGACAGGGAGGAATGAGCAGTTCTTC.

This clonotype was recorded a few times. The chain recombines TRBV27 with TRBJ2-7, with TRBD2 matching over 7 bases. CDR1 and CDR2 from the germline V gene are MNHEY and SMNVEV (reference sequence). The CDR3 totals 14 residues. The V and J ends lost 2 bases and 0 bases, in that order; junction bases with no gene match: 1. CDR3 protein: CASSLIAGSYEQYF. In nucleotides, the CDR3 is TGTGCCAGCAGTTTAATAGCGGGCTCCTACGAGCAGTACTTC.

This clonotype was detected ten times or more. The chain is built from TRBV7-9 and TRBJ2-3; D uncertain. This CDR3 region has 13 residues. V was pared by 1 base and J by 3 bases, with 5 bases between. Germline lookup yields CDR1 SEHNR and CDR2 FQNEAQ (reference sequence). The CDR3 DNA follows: TGTGCCAGCAGCTTAGAAGGGACAGATACGCAGTATTTT. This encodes CASSLEGTDTQYF.

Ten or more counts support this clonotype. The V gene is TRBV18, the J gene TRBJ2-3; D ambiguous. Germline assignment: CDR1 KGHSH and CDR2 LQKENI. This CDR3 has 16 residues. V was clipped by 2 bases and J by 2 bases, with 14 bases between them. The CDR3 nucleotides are TGTGCCAGCTCACCAAGTAAACTCACGAACACAGATACGCAGTATTTT. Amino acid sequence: CASSPSKLTNTDTQYF.

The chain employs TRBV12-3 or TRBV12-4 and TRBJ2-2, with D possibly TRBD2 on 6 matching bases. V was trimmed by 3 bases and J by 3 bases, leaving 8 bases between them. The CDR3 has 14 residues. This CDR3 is CASSFGSYTGELFF. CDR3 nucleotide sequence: TGTGCCAGCAGTTTCGGGAGTTACACCGGGGAGCTGTTTTTT.

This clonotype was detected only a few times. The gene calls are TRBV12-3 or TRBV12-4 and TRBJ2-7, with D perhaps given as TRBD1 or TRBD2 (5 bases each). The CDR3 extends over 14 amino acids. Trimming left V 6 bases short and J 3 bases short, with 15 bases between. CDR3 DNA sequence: TGTGCCAGCAGCCTCGGGGTAGGGGACTACGAGCAGTACTTC. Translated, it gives CASSLGVGDYEQYF.

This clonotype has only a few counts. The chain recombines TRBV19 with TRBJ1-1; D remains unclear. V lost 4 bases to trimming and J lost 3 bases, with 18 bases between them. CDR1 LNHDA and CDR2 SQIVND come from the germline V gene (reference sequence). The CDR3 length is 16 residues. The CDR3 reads CASSRKGGHGDTEAFF. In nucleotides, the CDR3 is TGTGCCAGTAGTAGGAAGGGTGGGCACGGGGACACTGAAGCTTTCTTT.